These T cell receptor beta chains were read from a single sample in a study of T cell clones after liver transplantation. Assay used: immunoSEQ multiplex PCR; TCRdb lists only in-frame clones, some missing. The table shows some 80,000 clones, with roughly 84% occurring only once. The source material was CD4+ T cells from blood, sampled less than 50 months after liver transplant. These receptors came from a human patient who received a liver transplant. T cells may partly derive from the graft donor. The CDR3 runs from the conserved cysteine through the conserved F or W. A D gene is named only where the DNA matches it firmly. Some rows have no size entry. The others give once, few or many, or a class for an expanded clone.

size: few; V: TRBV7-9; J: TRBJ1-2; D: -; CDR3: CASSLGGNYGYTF; DNA: TGTGCCAGCAGCTTAGGGGGCAACTATGGCTACACCTTC
size: -; V: TRBV5-1; J: TRBJ1-5; D: -; CDR3: CASSLEGVPGQPQHF; DNA: TGCGCCAGCAGCTTGGAAGGGGTGCCCGGTCAGCCCCAGCATTTT
size: -; V: TRBV30; J: TRBJ2-5; D: TRBD2; CDR3: CAWDLGGRETQYF; DNA: TGTGCCTGGGACCTCGGGGGGAGAGAGACCCAGTACTTC
size: -; V: TRBV18; J: TRBJ1-1; D: -; CDR3: CASSLPIGGAFF; DNA: TGTGCCAGCTCCCTCCCAATCGGCGGAGCTTTCTTT
size: -; V: TRBV5-5; J: TRBJ1-4; D: -; CDR3: CASSLAAYGEKLFF; DNA: TGTGCCAGCAGCTTGGCAGCTTATGGTGAAAAACTGTTTTTT
size: -; V: TRBV2; J: TRBJ1-5; D: -; CDR3: CASRRDQPQHF; DNA: TGTGCCAGCAGGAGAGATCAGCCCCAGCATTTT
size: -; V: TRBV28; J: TRBJ2-1; D: TRBD2; CDR3: CASSLWTSGANNEQFF; DNA: TGTGCCAGCAGTTTATGGACTAGCGGGGCCAACAATGAGCAGTTCTTC
size: -; V: TRBV5-1; J: TRBJ1-3; D: -; CDR3: CASSSSGTYGSGNTIYF; DNA: TGCGCCAGCAGTTCATCCGGGACCTATGGGTCTGGAAACACCATATATTTT
size: -; V: TRBV12-5; J: TRBJ1-2; D: -; CDR3: CASGSGVDGYTF; DNA: TGTGCTAGTGGGTCGGGTGTGGATGGCTACACCTTC
size: -; V: TRBV5-1; J: TRBJ1-1; D: TRBD1; CDR3: CASSLGQGYTEAFF; DNA: TGCGCCAGCAGCTTGGGACAGGGCTACACTGAAGCTTTCTTT
size: -; V: TRBV2; J: TRBJ1-2; D: -; CDR3: CASSIRGDNYGYTF; DNA: TGTGCCAGCAGTATACGCGGGGATAACTATGGCTACACCTTC
size: -; V: TRBV10-3; J: TRBJ1-2; D: TRBD1; CDR3: CAISDWDRDGYTF; DNA: TGTGCCATCAGTGATTGGGACAGGGACGGCTACACCTTC
size: -; V: TRBV5-4; J: TRBJ2-5; D: -; CDR3: CASSLEVSRQETQYF; DNA: TGTGCCAGCAGCTTGGAGGTCTCCCGCCAAGAGACCCAGTACTTC
size: -; V: TRBV9; J: TRBJ2-3; D: -; CDR3: CASSVVSTTDTQYF; DNA: TGTGCCAGCAGCGTAGTGTCTACCACAGATACGCAGTATTTT
size: -; V: TRBV5-5; J: TRBJ2-5; D: -; CDR3: CASSLSWGREETQYF; DNA: TGTGCCAGCAGCTTGAGTTGGGGTCGAGAAGAGACCCAGTACTTC
size: -; V: TRBV15; J: TRBJ2-5; D: TRBD2; CDR3: CATSNRLAASPETQYF; DNA: TGTGCCACCAGCAATAGACTAGCGGCAAGCCCCGAGACCCAGTACTTC
size: -; V: TRBV29-1; J: TRBJ2-3; D: -; CDR3: CSVSPGGTDTQYF; DNA: TGCAGCGTTTCCCCCGGGGGCACAGATACGCAGTATTTT
size: -; V: TRBV7-2; J: TRBJ2-5; D: -; CDR3: CASTTGFHQETQYF; DNA: TGTGCCAGCACTACAGGGTTCCATCAAGAGACCCAGTACTTC
size: -; V: TRBV7-3; J: TRBJ2-7; D: -; CDR3: CASSLPGGGEQYF; DNA: TGTGCCAGCAGCTTACCCGGGGGAGGCGAGCAGTACTTC
size: -; V: TRBV11-1; J: TRBJ2-7; D: -; CDR3: CASNRGYEQYF; DNA: TGTGCCAGCAACCGGGGCTACGAGCAGTACTTC
size: -; V: TRBV6-1; J: TRBJ2-5; D: -; CDR3: CASTEEETQYF; DNA: TGTGCCAGCACCGAGGAAGAGACCCAGTACTTC
size: -; V: TRBV7-3; J: TRBJ1-2; D: -; CDR3: CASSPQGYTF; DNA: TGTGCCAGCAGCCCGCAGGGCTACACCTTC
size: -; V: TRBV5-4; J: TRBJ1-4; D: -; CDR3: CASSPQLAGGGEKLFF; DNA: TGTGCCAGCAGCCCACAATTGGCGGGGGGCGGTGAAAAACTGTTTTTT
size: -; V: TRBV2; J: TRBJ1-4; D: TRBD1; CDR3: CASSYRGVGEKLFF; DNA: TGTGCCAGCAGTTACAGGGGAGTAGGGGAAAAACTGTTTTTT
size: -; V: TRBV7-3; J: TRBJ2-7; D: TRBD2; CDR3: CASGLAGSHEQYF; DNA: TGTGCCAGCGGACTAGCGGGGTCGCACGAGCAGTACTTC
size: -; V: TRBV2; J: TRBJ2-3; D: -; CDR3: CASSEGRTDTQYF; DNA: TGTGCCAGCAGTGAAGGCCGCACAGATACGCAGTATTTT
size: -; V: TRBV6-6; J: TRBJ2-3; D: -; CDR3: CASSPRGSTDTQYF; DNA: TGTGCCAGCAGTCCCCGCGGGAGCACAGATACGCAGTATTTT
size: -; V: TRBV5-8; J: TRBJ1-1; D: -; CDR3: CASSSEGGYTEAFF; DNA: TGTGCCAGCAGCTCGGAGGGCGGGTACACTGAAGCTTTCTTT
size: -; V: TRBV7-9; J: TRBJ1-2; D: TRBD1; CDR3: CASSPPTTGVRERGYTF; DNA: TGTGCCAGCAGCCCCCCGACTACAGGGGTCAGAGAACGTGGCTACACCTTC
size: -; V: TRBV15; J: TRBJ1-5; D: TRBD1; CDR3: CATSTSRDRGGIQPQHF; DNA: TGTGCCACCAGTACGAGCCGGGACAGGGGAGGGATCCAGCCCCAGCATTTT
size: -; V: TRBV6-5; J: TRBJ1-6; D: TRBD1; CDR3: CASQGVRGQSPLHF; DNA: TGTGCCAGCCAGGGGGTGAGGGGGCAGTCACCCCTCCACTTT
size: -; V: TRBV2; J: TRBJ1-6; D: -; CDR3: CASSEESAGRSPLHF; DNA: TGTGCCAGCAGTGAAGAAAGCGCCGGTCGGTCACCCCTCCACTTT
size: -; V: TRBV10-3; J: TRBJ2-7; D: TRBD2; CDR3: CATTSGRDLYEQYF; DNA: TGTGCCACGACTAGCGGGAGAGACCTCTACGAGCAGTACTTC
size: -; V: TRBV9; J: TRBJ2-3; D: TRBD2; CDR3: CASSVTGGPADTQYF; DNA: TGTGCCAGCAGCGTTACGGGAGGGCCAGCAGATACGCAGTATTTT
size: -; V: TRBV5-1; J: TRBJ2-5; D: TRBD2; CDR3: CASSLAGGGKQETQYF; DNA: TGCGCCAGCAGCTTGGCCGGCGGGGGGAAACAAGAGACCCAGTACTTC
size: -; V: TRBV7-9; J: TRBJ2-5; D: -; CDR3: CASILPGEETQYF; DNA: TGTGCCAGCATCCTCCCGGGGGAGGAGACCCAGTACTTC
size: -; V: TRBV20-1; J: TRBJ1-2; D: -; CDR3: CSAEGVGYTF; DNA: TGCAGTGCCGAGGGGGTGGGCTACACCTTC
size: -; V: TRBV4-2; J: TRBJ2-2; D: TRBD2; CDR3: CASSQGGGRLGGELFF; DNA: TGTGCCAGCAGCCAAGGGGGCGGGAGGCTCGGTGGGGAGCTGTTTTTT
size: -; V: TRBV5-3; J: TRBJ2-5; D: -; CDR3: CASSVYREETQYF; DNA: TGTGCCAGCAGCGTATACAGGGAAGAGACCCAGTACTTC
size: -; V: TRBV12-2; J: TRBJ2-7; D: -; CDR3: CASRHRRGTYEQYF; DNA: TGTGCAAGTCGCCATAGGAGGGGGACCTACGAGCAGTACTTC
size: -; V: TRBV2; J: TRBJ2-4; D: TRBD1; CDR3: CATSGTGDGAKNIQYF; DNA: TGTGCCACCAGCGGGACAGGGGATGGGGCCAAAAACATTCAGTACTTC
size: -; V: TRBV7-2; J: TRBJ2-7; D: TRBD2; CDR3: CASSLRVAGSPGEQYF; DNA: TGTGCCAGCAGCTTAAGGGTAGCGGGGTCCCCGGGCGAGCAGTACTTC
size: -; V: TRBV5-1; J: TRBJ2-7; D: TRBD1; CDR3: CASSIGQGAYEQYF; DNA: TGCGCCAGCAGCATCGGACAGGGGGCCTACGAGCAGTACTTC
size: -; V: TRBV14; J: TRBJ2-7; D: -; CDR3: CASSPYPGHYYEQYF; DNA: TGTGCCAGCAGCCCGTATCCGGGACACTACTACGAGCAGTACTTC
size: -; V: TRBV12-5; J: TRBJ2-7; D: -; CDR3: CASGFRYEQYF; DNA: TGTGCTAGTGGTTTCCGCTACGAGCAGTACTTC
size: -; V: TRBV2; J: TRBJ1-2; D: -; CDR3: CASSPPGGGNGYTF; DNA: TGTGCCAGCAGTCCTCCCGGGGGGGGTAATGGCTACACCTTC
size: -; V: TRBV18; J: TRBJ2-7; D: TRBD2; CDR3: CASSPGTSVTYEQYF; DNA: TGTGCCAGCTCACCAGGGACTAGCGTTACCTACGAGCAGTACTTC
size: -; V: TRBV27; J: TRBJ1-1; D: -; CDR3: CASSSRLNTEAFF; DNA: TGTGCCAGCAGTTCTCGACTGAACACTGAAGCTTTCTTT
size: -; V: TRBV5-1; J: TRBJ2-3; D: -; CDR3: CASSLVAGRSTDTQYF; DNA: TGCGCCAGCAGCTTGGTGGCAGGAAGAAGCACAGATACGCAGTATTTT
size: -; V: TRBV5-4; J: TRBJ2-4; D: TRBD1; CDR3: CASSLARGLENIQYF; DNA: TGTGCCAGCAGCTTGGCCAGGGGGTTGGAAAACATTCAGTACTTC
size: -; V: TRBV21-1; J: TRBJ1-2; D: -; CDR3: CASNAGQTNYGYTF; DNA: TGTGCCAGCAACGCAGGGCAGACTAACTATGGCTACACCTTC